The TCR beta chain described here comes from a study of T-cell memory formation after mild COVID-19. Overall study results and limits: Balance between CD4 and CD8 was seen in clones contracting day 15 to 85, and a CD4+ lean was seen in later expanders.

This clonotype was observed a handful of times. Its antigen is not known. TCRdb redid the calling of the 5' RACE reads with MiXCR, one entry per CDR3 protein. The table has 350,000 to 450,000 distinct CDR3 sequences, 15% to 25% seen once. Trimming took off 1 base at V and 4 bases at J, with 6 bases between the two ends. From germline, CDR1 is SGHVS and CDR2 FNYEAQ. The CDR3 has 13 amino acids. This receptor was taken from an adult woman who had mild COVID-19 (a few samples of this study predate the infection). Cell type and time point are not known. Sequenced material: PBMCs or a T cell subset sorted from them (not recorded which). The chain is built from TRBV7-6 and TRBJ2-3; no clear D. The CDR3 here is CASSLDEADTQYF. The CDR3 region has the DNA TGTGCCAGCAGCTTAGATGAGGCAGATACGCAGTATTTT.